This T cell receptor beta chain was observed in a study of PD-L1 blockade in urothelial cancer (dated by TCRdb to about 2017). Background on the whole study: Therapy was started at some point between 2013 and 2015 for all patients, and atezolizumab 1,200 mg was administered intravenously every 3 weeks. About 90% of the 29 patients were males with bladder-origin urothelial cancer, and about 60% of the 29 reported a prior smoking history. Patients had an ECOG performance status of 0 or 1 and had received between 0 and 3 prior chemotherapy regimens. Blood samples were analyzed at two time points: 3 weeks after treatment start (second dose) and 6 weeks after treatment start. Blood samples yielded a median of 141,255 T cells and more than 80,000 unique TCRs, with median clonality roughly 0.082. Somatic, immune and clinical correlates of response to PD-L1 blockade with atezolizumab in urothelial cancer were the focus of an exploratory multi-omic analysis. TCR sequencing covered pretreatment tumor samples and matched, serially collected peripheral blood taken before and after atezolizumab treatment. Durable clinical benefit was defined as a progression-free survival longer than 6 months, and TCR features were additionally tested against progression-free survival and overall survival. In the same patients who had TCR sequencing, pretreatment tumors also underwent whole exome sequencing and RNA sequencing. Under 10 patients reached durable clinical benefit, while some 20 patients did not. Approximately 29 patients had pretreatment blood TCR-seq, some 25 had at least one posttreatment blood collection, and some 25 had tumor TCR-seq.

The sample's time point label, in plain terms: pretreatment peripheral blood. The cohort included under 35 patients with locally advanced or metastatic urothelial carcinoma who were treated at Memorial Sloan Kettering on a trial protocol. Peripheral blood mononuclear cells were collected pretreatment and during treatment, with between 1 and 8 total time points obtained per patient. The Qiagen DNeasy Blood extraction kit was used to purify genomic DNA from total PBMCs and tumor samples. PBMCs were collected pretreatment and during treatment, and were isolated and stored as previously described. CDR1 and CDR2, per the germline V gene, are KGHSH and LQKENI. V is reduced by 3 bases and J by 8 bases, leaving a spacing of 13 bases between them. The CDR3 has 13 amino acids, counting the end cysteine and phenylalanine. The DNA shown is the 39-base CDR3, in frame from base 1. Synthetic TCR analog templates were spiked into each PCR to estimate absolute template abundance from read counts. The immunoSEQ assay was used to amplify TCRbeta CDR3 regions from genomic DNA with bias-controlled V and J gene primers. Sequencing of rearranged TCRbeta segments was performed at approximately 20X coverage. The paper's processing steps were these. Clustering was used to correct sequencing errors, and CDR3s were annotated against IMGT to assign V, D and J genes. Downstream analyses used only productive TCRbeta rearrangements and left out out-of-frame or stop-codon sequences. To compute clonality, Shannon entropy was normalized by the log of the number of unique productive sequences and then subtracted from one. Clones differing between time points or between blood and tumor were identified by Fisher's exact test with Benjamini-Hochberg correction at adjusted p below 0.01. Entries here come from immuneACCESS through TCRdb and include only in-frame sequences with V and J called. Some clones fail to appear in such tables; in the studies checked, an unresolved V gene covers under half of the shortfall, and the cause of the remainder is unknown. V, J and clone size derive from that table, while D and trimming were established from the DNA sequence. The sample table lists tens of thousands of clones, roughly 90% of them with a count of one. Jointly, the top ten make up around 4.2% of the sample.

Broader findings and caveats from the paper: Improved progression-free and overall survival was associated with having pretreatment peripheral blood TCR clonality below the median. Patients with durable benefit showed greater expansion of tumor-associated TCR clones in peripheral blood 3 weeks after starting treatment (n of about 20, p = 0.022). Small sample size (n ≈ 30) and many exploratory analyses mean the results are intended to be hypothesis-generating.

Concerning this clone itself: It lacks a known antigen. Base qualities are missing; no much larger clone stands one base away.

The chain is encoded by TRBV18 joined to TRBJ1-1; no confident D gene assignment can be made. The sequencing used PBMCs, collected around atezolizumab (anti-PD-L1) treatment. The source is a man aged 70 or older with urothelial cancer. The bases are TGTGCCAGCTCACCGCCGGGGTTAAGGGAAGCTTTCTTT. Its coded protein is CASSPPGLREAFF.